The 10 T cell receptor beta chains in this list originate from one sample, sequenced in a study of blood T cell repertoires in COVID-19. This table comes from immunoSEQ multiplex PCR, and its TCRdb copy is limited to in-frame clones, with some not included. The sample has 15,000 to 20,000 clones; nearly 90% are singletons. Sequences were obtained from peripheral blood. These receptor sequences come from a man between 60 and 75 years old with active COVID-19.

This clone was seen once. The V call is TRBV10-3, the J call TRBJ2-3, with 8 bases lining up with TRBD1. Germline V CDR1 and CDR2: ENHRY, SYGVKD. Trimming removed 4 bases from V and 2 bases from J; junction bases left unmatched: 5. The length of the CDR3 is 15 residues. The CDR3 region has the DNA TGTGCCATCAGTGGACAGACAGGGGCCACAGATACGCAGTATTTT. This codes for CAISGQTGATDTQYF.

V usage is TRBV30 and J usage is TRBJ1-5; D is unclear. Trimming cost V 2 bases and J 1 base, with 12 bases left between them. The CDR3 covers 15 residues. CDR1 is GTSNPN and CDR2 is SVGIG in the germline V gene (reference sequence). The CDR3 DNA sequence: TGTGCCTGGAGTACGGCAGACATAAGCAATCAGCCCCAGCATTTT. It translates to CAWSTADISNQPQHF.

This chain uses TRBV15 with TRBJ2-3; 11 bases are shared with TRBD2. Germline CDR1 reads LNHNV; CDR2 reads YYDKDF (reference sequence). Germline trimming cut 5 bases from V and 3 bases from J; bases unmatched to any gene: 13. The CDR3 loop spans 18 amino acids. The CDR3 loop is CATSSLLGVAGGTDTQYF. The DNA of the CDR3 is TGTGCCACCAGCTCCCTACTTGGGGTAGCGGGAGGGACAGATACGCAGTATTTT.

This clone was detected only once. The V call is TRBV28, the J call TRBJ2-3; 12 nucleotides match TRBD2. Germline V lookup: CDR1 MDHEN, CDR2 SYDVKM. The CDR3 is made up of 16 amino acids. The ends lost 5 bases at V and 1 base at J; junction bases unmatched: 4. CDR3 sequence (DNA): TGTGCCAGCAGTGCGTGGACTAGCGGGGGCACAGATACGCAGTATTTT. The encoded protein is CASSAWTSGGTDTQYF.

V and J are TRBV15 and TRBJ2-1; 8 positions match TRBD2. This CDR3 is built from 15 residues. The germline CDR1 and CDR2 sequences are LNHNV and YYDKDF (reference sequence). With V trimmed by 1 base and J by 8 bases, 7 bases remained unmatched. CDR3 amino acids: CATSRGSGGPDEQFF. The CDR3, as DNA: TGTGCCACCAGCAGAGGAAGCGGGGGCCCGGATGAGCAGTTCTTC. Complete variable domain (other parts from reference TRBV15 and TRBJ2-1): DAMVIQNPRYQVTQFGKPVTLSCSQTLNHNVMYWYQQKSSQAPKLLFHYYDKDFNNEADTPDNFQSRRPNTSFCFLDIRSPGLGDTAMYLCATSRGSGGPDEQFFGPGTRLTVL.

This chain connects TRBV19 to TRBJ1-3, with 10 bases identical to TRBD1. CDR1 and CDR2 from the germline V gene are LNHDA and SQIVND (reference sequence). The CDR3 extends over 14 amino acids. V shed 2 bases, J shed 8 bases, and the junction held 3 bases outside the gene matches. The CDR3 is CASSIRTGGDTIYF. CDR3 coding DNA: TGTGCCAGTAGTATACGGACAGGGGGGGACACCATATATTTT.

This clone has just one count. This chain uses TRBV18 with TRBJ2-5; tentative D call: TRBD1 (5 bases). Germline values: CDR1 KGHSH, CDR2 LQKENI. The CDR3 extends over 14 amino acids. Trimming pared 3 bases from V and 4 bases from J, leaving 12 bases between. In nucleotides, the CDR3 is TGTGCCAGCTCACCTGACAGAAAATCAGAGACCCAGTACTTC. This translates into CASSPDRKSETQYF.

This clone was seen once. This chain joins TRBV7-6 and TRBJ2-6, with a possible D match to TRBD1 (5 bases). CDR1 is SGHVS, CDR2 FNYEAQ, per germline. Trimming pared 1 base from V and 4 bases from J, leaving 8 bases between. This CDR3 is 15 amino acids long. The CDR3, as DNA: TGTGCCAGCAGCTTAGAAGGGGCCGGGGCCAACGTCCTGACTTTC. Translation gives CASSLEGAGANVLTF.

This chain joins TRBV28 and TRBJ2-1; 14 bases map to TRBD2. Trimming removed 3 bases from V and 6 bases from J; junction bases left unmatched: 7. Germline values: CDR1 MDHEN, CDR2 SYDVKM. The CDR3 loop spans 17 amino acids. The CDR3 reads CASSFWVGTSGGNEQFF. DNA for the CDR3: TGTGCCAGCAGTTTTTGGGTGGGGACTAGCGGGGGCAATGAGCAGTTCTTC.

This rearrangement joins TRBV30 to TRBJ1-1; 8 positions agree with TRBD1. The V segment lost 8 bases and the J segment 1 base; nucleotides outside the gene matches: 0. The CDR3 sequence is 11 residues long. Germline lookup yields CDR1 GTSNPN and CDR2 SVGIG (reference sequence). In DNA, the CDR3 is TGTGCCGGACAGGGGAACACTGAAGCTTTCTTT. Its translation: CAGQGNTEAFF.